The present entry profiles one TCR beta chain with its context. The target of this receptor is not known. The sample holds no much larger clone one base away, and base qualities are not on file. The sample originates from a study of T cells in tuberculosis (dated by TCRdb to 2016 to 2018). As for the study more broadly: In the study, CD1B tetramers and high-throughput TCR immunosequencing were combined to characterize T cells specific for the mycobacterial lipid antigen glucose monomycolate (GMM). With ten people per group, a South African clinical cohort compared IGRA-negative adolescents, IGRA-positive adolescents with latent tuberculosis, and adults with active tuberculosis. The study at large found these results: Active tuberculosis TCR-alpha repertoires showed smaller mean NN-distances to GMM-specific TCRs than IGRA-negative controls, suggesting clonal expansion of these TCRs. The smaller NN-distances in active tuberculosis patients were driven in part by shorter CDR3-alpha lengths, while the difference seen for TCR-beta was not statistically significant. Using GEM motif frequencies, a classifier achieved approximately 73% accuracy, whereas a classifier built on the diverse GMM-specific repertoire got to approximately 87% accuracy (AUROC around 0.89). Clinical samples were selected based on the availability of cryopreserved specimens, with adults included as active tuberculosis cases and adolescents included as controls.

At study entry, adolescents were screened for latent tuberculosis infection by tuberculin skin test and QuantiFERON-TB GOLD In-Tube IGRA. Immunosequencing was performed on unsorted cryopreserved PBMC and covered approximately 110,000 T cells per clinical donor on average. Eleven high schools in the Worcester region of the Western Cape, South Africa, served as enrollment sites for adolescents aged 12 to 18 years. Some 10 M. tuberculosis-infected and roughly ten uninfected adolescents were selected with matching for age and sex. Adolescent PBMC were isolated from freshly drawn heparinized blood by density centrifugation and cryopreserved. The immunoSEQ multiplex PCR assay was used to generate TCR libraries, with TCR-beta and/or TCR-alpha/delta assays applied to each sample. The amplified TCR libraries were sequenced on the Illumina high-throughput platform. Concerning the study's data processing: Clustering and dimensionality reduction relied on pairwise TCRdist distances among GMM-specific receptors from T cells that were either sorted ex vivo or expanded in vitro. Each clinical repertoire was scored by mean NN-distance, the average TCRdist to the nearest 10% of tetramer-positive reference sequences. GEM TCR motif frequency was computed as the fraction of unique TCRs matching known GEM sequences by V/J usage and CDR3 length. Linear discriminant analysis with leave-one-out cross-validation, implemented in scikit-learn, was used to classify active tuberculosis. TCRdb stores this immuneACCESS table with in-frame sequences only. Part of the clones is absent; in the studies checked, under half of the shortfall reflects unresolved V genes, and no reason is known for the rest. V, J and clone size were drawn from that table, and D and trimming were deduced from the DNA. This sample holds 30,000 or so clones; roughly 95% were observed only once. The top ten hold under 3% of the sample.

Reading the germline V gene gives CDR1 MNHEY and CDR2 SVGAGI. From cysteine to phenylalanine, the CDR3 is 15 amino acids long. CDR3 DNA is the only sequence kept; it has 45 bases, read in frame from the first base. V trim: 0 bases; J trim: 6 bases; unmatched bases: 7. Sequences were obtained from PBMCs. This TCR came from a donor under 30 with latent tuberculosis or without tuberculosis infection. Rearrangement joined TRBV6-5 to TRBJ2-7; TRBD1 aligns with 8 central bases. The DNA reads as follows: TGTGCCAGCAGTTACTCGGGGGCAGGGGGCTCCGAGCAGTACTTC. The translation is CASSYSGAGGSEQYF.